These 5 T cell receptor beta chains originate from one sample sequenced in a study of cytomegalovirus exposure and HLA in healthy donors. This PCR relied on a set of 60 Vbeta primers and 13 Jbeta primers. TCRdb's table, derived via immunoSEQ multiplex PCR, lists solely in-frame clones and lacks some. This sample has roughly 120,000 clones, with approximately 80% found just once. The sample was PBMCs. Receptor source: a woman aged 40 to 49 in good health and CMV-seropositive.

The chain links TRBV25-1 to TRBJ2-5; 10 nucleotides agree with TRBD1. Germline V lookup: CDR1 MGHDK, CDR2 SYGVNS. The CDR3 runs to 16 residues. The ends lost 5 bases at V and 3 bases at J; junction bases unmatched: 9. The CDR3 DNA follows: TGTGCCAGCAGTACCCAGACAGGGGGCCCTAAAGAGACCCAGTACTTC. It specifies CASSTQTGGPKETQYF.

V gene TRBV5-5 combines with J gene TRBJ2-2, with 15 positions matching TRBD2. Germline CDR1 is SGHKS and CDR2 is YYEKEE (reference sequence). The length of the CDR3 is 18 residues. The junction had 9 bases not matched to a gene; V was cut back by 4 bases and J by 5 bases. The CDR3 here is CASSRGGLAGGGTGELFF. Written as DNA, the CDR3 is TGTGCCAGCAGCCGAGGGGGACTAGCGGGAGGAGGTACCGGGGAGCTGTTTTTT.

Points on this clone: Its ends do not fully match the called genes, so a read error is possible. The chain links TRBV7-9 to TRBJ2-7; 9 positions agree with TRBD1. Germline V gene data show CDR1 as SEHNR and CDR2 as FQNEAQ (reference sequence). This CDR3 has 17 amino acids. CDR3 coding DNA: TGTTCCAGCAGCTCCATCGGCGGACAGGGGATCGCCTACGAGCAGTACTTC. Translating gives CSSSSIGGQGIAYEQYF.

The J gene is TRBJ2-7, the V gene TRBV2, with a weak D call TRBD2 (6 bases). Trimming left V 6 bases short and J 3 bases short, with 12 bases between. Germline V gene sequence: CDR1 SNHLY, CDR2 FYNNEI. The CDR3 covers 13 residues. CDR3: CASSVGTYYEQYF. The CDR3 DNA reads TGTGCCAGCAGCGTCGGGACTTACTACGAGCAGTACTTC.

This chain uses TRBV28 with TRBJ2-7; unclear D gene. The CDR3 has 15 residues. V was cut by 1 base and J by 2 bases, with 12 bases left in between. Germline CDR1 and CDR2: MDHEN and SYDVKM. Written as DNA, the CDR3 is TGTGCCAGCAGTTTATTCGCCAGTGGCCCCTACGAGCAGTACTTC. It codes for CASSLFASGPYEQYF.